These 19 T cell receptor beta chains were all obtained from the same sample, sequenced in a study of cytomegalovirus exposure and HLA in healthy donors. PCR amplification relied on 60 Vbeta primers (plus 13 Jbeta primers). TCRdb's copy holds only in-frame clones and misses some; the assay was immunoSEQ multiplex PCR. The data show about 130,000 clones, and the top ten clones hold 2%. Material for sequencing was PBMCs. These receptors were collected from a woman aged 55-69 years in good health and CMV-seronegative.

This chain joins TRBV28 and TRBJ1-2; weak D call: TRBD1 (5 bases). V lost 6 bases to trimming and J lost 5 bases, with 19 bases between them. Germline V lookup: CDR1 MDHEN, CDR2 SYDVKM. The CDR3 contains 15 residues. The CDR3 spells CASRAPRGGSYGYTF. The CDR3 nucleotides are TGTGCCAGCAGAGCACCTCGGGGGGGAAGTTATGGCTACACCTTC.

The genes are TRBV5-1 and TRBJ2-7; 8 bases agree with TRBD1. After removal of 0 bases from V and 3 bases from J, the junction contained 8 bases not matched to a gene. Germline V CDR1 and CDR2: SGHRS, YFSETQ. The CDR3 loop spans 16 amino acids. The CDR3 DNA sequence: TGCGCCAGCAGCTTGGCCGGCCTAGGACAGGGCTACGAGCAGTACTTC. Its translation is CASSLAGLGQGYEQYF.

As DNA, the CDR3 is TGCGCCAGCAGCGCAGGACAGGGGGGTTGGATCGGGGAGCTGTTTTTT. Protein: CASSAGQGGWIGELFF. This chain connects TRBV5-1 to TRBJ2-2; TRBD1 matches at 10 bases. Germline CDR1 SGHRS, CDR2 YFSETQ. J was trimmed by 7 bases and V by 4 bases; bases with no gene match: 10. The CDR3 covers 16 residues.

The chain recombines TRBV28 with TRBJ1-2, with a possible D match to TRBD1 (6 bases). Germline loops: CDR1 MDHEN, CDR2 SYDVKM. Trimming took 5 bases from V and 1 from J, leaving 23 bases between them. CDR3 size: 18 residues. The CDR3 spells CASSPGPDSVEGNYGYTF. CDR3 sequence (DNA): TGTGCCAGCAGTCCGGGCCCGGACAGTGTCGAGGGTAACTATGGCTACACCTTC.

The rearrangement links TRBV11-2 to TRBJ2-3, with D possibly TRBD2 on 6 matching bases. This CDR3 is built from 15 residues. The V end lost 2 bases, the J end lost 6 bases, and 15 bases lay between the germline ends. Germline lookup yields CDR1 SGHAT and CDR2 FQNNGV. The CDR3 spells CASSLSGTVTDTQYF. The CDR3 region has the DNA TGTGCCAGCAGCTTATCCGGGACTGTCACTGATACGCAGTATTTT.

This chain uses TRBV18 with TRBJ1-1; D is unresolved. Looked up from germline, CDR1 is KGHSH and CDR2 is LQKENI. The CDR3 has 14 amino acids. V was clipped by 1 base and J by 3 bases, with 9 bases between them. Here the CDR3 DNA reads TGTGCCAGCTCACCACTCCGGGGTTACACTGAAGCTTTCTTT. This encodes CASSPLRGYTEAFF.

The chain is built from TRBV28 and TRBJ1-1; TRBD1 aligns across 7 bases. CDR3 length: 15 residues. V trimming: 2 bases; J trimming: 6 bases; junction bases outside the gene matches: 9. Germline V gives CDR1 MDHEN, CDR2 SYDVKM. The CDR3 DNA follows: TGTGCCAGCAGTTTAAGGTACAGGGGTTTCTCTGAAGCTTTCTTT. Translated: CASSLRYRGFSEAFF.

The rearrangement joins TRBV10-3 to TRBJ1-4, with D tentatively TRBD1 (5 bases). In germline, CDR1 is ENHRY, CDR2 SYGVKD. Trimming removed 5 bases from V and 8 bases from J, with 15 bases in between. The CDR3 runs 14 residues. This CDR3 is CAISTRGGEEKLFF. The CDR3 nucleotides read TGTGCCATCAGTACCCGGGGGGGTGAGGAAAAACTGTTTTTT.

The rearrangement links TRBV6-5 to TRBJ2-7; the match to TRBD2 covers 11 bases. Per the germline V gene, CDR1 is MNHEY and CDR2 is SVGAGI. The ends lost 6 bases at V and 3 bases at J; junction bases unmatched: 7. This CDR3 has 15 residues. CDR3 nucleotides: TGTGCCAGCAGCAGTCCGGGACTAGCGGACTACGAGCAGTACTTC. It specifies CASSSPGLADYEQYF.

The rearrangement joins TRBV7-2 to TRBJ1-5, with D unclear. Between the trimmed V and J ends, which lost 5 bases and 9 bases, there was a span of 14 bases. CDR3 size: 13 residues. From germline, CDR1 is SGHTA and CDR2 FQGNSA. CDR3 coding DNA: TGTGCCAGCAGCGCCGGGTCCCTGAGGCCCCAGCATTTT. Amino acids: CASSAGSLRPQHF.

This chain links TRBV19 with TRBJ1-1, with a tentative D call TRBD1 (5 bases). V lost 3 bases and J 8 bases, leaving 16 bases between the germline ends. The length of the CDR3 is 14 residues. Looked up from germline, CDR1 is LNHDA and CDR2 is SQIVND (reference sequence). CDR3 residues: CASSIGQGGIEAFF. In DNA, the CDR3 is TGTGCCAGTAGTATTGGGCAGGGTGGTATAGAAGCTTTCTTT.

The rearrangement joins TRBV27 to TRBJ2-7; maybe TRBD1 (5 bases). The length of the CDR3 is 14 residues. V lost 5 bases, J lost 1 base, and 12 bases lay in between. Germline V gene lookup returns CDR1 MNHEY and CDR2 SMNVEV (reference sequence). Here the CDR3 DNA reads TGTGCCAGCAGTCCCCCCAAGGGGTCCTACGAGCAGTACTTC. It encodes CASSPPKGSYEQYF.

This chain uses TRBV7-9 with TRBJ1-1; tentatively, D is TRBD1 (5 bases). The length of the CDR3 is 15 residues. Trimming took 0 bases from V and 5 from J, leaving 13 bases between them. The germline gives CDR1 SEHNR, CDR2 FQNEAQ (reference sequence). The CDR3 here is CASSLARGLTTEAFF. In DNA, the CDR3 is TGTGCCAGCAGCTTAGCAAGGGGCCTAACAACTGAAGCTTTCTTT. Full variable domain (rest looked up from reference TRBV7-9 and TRBJ1-1): DTGVSQNPRHKITKRGQNVTFRCDPISEHNRLYWYRQTLGQGPEFLTYFQNEAQLEKSRLLSDRFSAERPKGSFSTLEIQRTEQGDSAMYLCASSLARGLTTEAFFGQGTRLTVV.

The rearrangement uses TRBV21-1 and TRBJ1-1; TRBD1 reflects the table's D call only, with no check against the DNA. TRBV21-1 is assigned pseudogene status. This CDR3 has 15 amino acids. The CDR3 coding sequence is TGTGCCAGCAGCCACGTTAGGGACAGGGTAGCTGAAGCTTTCTTT. Its translation is CASSHVRDRVAEAFF.

V and J are TRBV5-1 and TRBJ2-5; TRBD1 agrees at 7 bases. The end of the DNA aligns better with TRBJ2-7, so the J call may be wrong. CDR3 length equals 13 residues. CDR1 is SGHRS and CDR2 is YFSETQ in the germline V gene. In DNA, the CDR3 is TGCGCCAGCAGCTTACAGGGGAACCACGAGCAGTACTTC. Translating gives CASSLQGNHEQYF.

This chain joins TRBV6-6 and TRBJ2-5, with D uncertain. Trimming cost V 3 bases and J 3 bases, with 17 bases left between them. This CDR3 has 16 residues. Per the germline V gene, CDR1 is MNHNY and CDR2 is SVGAGI (reference sequence). CDR3 protein: CASSYPTVDIEETQYF. The CDR3 DNA sequence: TGTGCCAGCAGTTATCCGACGGTCGACATTGAAGAGACCCAGTACTTC.

The gene calls are TRBV10-3 and TRBJ2-1; the D gene is possibly TRBD2 (6 bases). Germline CDR1 and CDR2: ENHRY and SYGVKD. This CDR3 spans 12 amino acids. V was trimmed by 4 bases and J by 7 bases, leaving 8 bases between them. CDR3 nucleotide sequence: TGTGCCATCAGTGCTGGGGGGAATGAGCAGTTCTTC. Its protein product is CAISAGGNEQFF.

The chain combines TRBV9 with TRBJ2-3; 8 bases map to TRBD1. From germline, CDR1 is SGDLS and CDR2 YYNGEE. CDR3 length: 14 amino acids. The junction had 6 bases not matched to a gene; V was cut back by 1 base and J by 8 bases. CDR3 in DNA: TGTGCCAGCAGCGTACAGGGGGCAGGAGGTACGCAGTATTTT. Residues: CASSVQGAGGTQYF. Full variable domain (missing parts from reference TRBV9 and TRBJ2-3): DSGVTQTPKHLITATGQRVTLRCSPRSGDLSVYWYQQSLDQGLQFLIQYYNGEERAKGNILERFSAQQFPDLHSELNLSSLELGDSALYFCASSVQGAGGTQYFGPGTRLTVL.

J is TRBJ2-7 and V is TRBV6-1; 8 bases match TRBD1. V lost 3 bases and J lost 4; bases outside the gene matches: 8. The germline V gene has CDR1 MNHNS and CDR2 SASEGT. This CDR3 has 15 residues. This chain's CDR3 is CASSEYGQGPYEQYF. The CDR3 region has the DNA TGTGCCAGCAGTGAGTACGGACAGGGTCCTTACGAGCAGTACTTC.